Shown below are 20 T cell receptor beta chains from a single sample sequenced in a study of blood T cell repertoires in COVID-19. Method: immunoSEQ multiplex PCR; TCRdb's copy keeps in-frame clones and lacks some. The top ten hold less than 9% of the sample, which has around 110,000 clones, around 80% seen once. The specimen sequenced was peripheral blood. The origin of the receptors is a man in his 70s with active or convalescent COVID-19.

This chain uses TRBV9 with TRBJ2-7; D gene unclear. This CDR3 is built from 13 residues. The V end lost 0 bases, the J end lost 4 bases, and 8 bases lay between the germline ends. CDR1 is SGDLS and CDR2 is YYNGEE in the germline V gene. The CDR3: CASSVGETYEQYF. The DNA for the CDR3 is TGTGCCAGCAGCGTAGGTGAGACATACGAGCAGTACTTC.

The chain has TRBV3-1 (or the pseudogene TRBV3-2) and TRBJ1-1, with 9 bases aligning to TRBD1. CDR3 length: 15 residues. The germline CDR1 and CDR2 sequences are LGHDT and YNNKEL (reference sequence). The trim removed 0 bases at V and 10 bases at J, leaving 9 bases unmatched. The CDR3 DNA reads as TGTGCCAGCAGCCAAGATATATTGGACAGGGGATTAGCTTTCTTT. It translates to CASSQDILDRGLAFF.

CDR3 sequence: CASSEGRDTEAFF. Here the CDR3 DNA reads TGTGCCAGCAGTGAGGGCAGGGACACTGAAGCTTTCTTT. The chain employs TRBV25-1 and TRBJ1-1; D perhaps matches TRBD1 (5 bases). The CDR3 has 13 residues. Germline values: CDR1 MGHDK, CDR2 SYGVNS. V lost 3 bases and J 3 bases, leaving 8 bases between the germline ends.

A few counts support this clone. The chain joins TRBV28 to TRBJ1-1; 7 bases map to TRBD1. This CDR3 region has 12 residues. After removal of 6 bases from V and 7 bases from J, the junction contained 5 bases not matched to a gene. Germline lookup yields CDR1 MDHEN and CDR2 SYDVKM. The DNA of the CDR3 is TGTGCCAGCAGCGACAGGGCTGGTGAAGCTTTCTTT. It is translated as CASSDRAGEAFF.

In nucleotides, the CDR3 is TGTGCCAGCAGCAGGGACAGGGGGGACATTCAGTACTTC. Its translation: CASSRDRGDIQYF. The gene calls are TRBV5-4 and TRBJ2-4, with 11 bases lining up with TRBD1. Trimming took 4 bases from V and 8 from J; bases not matched to a gene: 2. The CDR3 extends over 13 amino acids. Germline V gene lookup returns CDR1 SGHNT and CDR2 YYREEE (reference sequence).

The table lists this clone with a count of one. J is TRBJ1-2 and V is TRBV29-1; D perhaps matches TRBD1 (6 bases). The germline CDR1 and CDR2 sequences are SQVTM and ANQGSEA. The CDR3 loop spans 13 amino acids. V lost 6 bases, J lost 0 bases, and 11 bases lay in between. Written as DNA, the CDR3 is TGCAGCGTGCCCTCAGGGGCTAACTATGGCTACACCTTC. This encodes CSVPSGANYGYTF.

The CDR3 DNA follows: TGTGCCAGCAGCTCGCAAACGGGGGCCAAAAACATTCAGTACTTC. This encodes CASSSQTGAKNIQYF. The chain recombines TRBV5-6 with TRBJ2-4; possibly TRBD2 for D (5 bases). Germline assignment: CDR1 SGHDT and CDR2 YYEEEE. CDR3 size: 15 residues. Trimming removed 3 bases at V and 1 base at J, with 11 bases between.

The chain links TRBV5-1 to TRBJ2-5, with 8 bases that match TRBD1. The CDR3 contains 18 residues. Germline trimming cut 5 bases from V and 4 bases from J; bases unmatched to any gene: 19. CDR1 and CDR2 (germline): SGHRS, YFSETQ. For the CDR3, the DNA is TGCGCCAGCAGTTTTCGCTCAGGGGGCCGGGACAGGCCAGAGACCCAGTACTTC. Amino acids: CASSFRSGGRDRPETQYF.

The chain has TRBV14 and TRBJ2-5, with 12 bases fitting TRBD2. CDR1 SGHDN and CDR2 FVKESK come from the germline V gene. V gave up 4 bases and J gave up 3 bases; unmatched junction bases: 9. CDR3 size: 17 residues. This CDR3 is CASSPIRTSGAKETQYF. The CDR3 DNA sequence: TGTGCCAGCAGCCCCATTCGGACTAGCGGGGCGAAAGAGACCCAGTACTTC.

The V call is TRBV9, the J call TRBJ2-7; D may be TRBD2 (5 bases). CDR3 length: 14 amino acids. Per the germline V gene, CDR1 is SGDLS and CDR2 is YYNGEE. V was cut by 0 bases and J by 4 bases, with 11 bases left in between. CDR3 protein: CASSVDAGPYEQYF. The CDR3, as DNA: TGTGCCAGCAGCGTAGACGCGGGCCCTTACGAGCAGTACTTC.

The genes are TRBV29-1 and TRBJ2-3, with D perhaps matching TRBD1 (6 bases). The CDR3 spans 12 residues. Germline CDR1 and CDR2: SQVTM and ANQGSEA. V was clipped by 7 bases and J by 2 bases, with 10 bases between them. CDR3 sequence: CSADRNTDTQYF. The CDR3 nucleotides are TGCAGCGCGGACAGAAACACAGATACGCAGTATTTT.

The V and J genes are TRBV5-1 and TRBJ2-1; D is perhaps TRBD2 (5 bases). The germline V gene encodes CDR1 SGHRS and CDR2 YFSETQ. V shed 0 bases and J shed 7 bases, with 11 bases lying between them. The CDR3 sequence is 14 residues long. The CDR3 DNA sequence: TGCGCCAGCAGCTTGGAATCAAGCGGAAATGAGCAGTTCTTC. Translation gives CASSLESSGNEQFF.

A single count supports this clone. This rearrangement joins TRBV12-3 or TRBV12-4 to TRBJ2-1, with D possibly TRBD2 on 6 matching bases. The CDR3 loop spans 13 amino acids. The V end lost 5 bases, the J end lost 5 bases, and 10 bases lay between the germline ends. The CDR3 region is CASSRDSDNEQFF. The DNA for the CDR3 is TGTGCCAGCAGTCGGGACTCAGACAATGAGCAGTTCTTC.

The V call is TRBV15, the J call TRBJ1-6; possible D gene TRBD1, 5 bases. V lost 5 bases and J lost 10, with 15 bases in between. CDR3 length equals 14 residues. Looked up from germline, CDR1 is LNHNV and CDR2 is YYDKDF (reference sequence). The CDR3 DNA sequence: TGTGCCACCAGCCGTGGGGGGTTTAGGTCACCCCTCCACTTT. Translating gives CATSRGGFRSPLHF.

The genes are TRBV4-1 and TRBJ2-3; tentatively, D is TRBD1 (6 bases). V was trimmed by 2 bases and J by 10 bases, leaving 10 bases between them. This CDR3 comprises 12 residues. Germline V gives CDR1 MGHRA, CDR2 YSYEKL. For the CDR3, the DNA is TGCGCCAGCAGCCAAAACAGGGATTCGCAGTATTTT. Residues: CASSQNRDSQYF.

In nucleotides, the CDR3 is TGCGCCAGCAGCTCATCCGGGACTAGCGTAAATGAGCAGTTCTTC. This gives the protein CASSSSGTSVNEQFF. The genes are TRBV5-1 and TRBJ2-1, with 10 bases identical to TRBD2. The CDR3 is 15 residues long. V lost 3 bases and J lost 7; bases outside the gene matches: 7. In germline, CDR1 is SGHRS, CDR2 YFSETQ.

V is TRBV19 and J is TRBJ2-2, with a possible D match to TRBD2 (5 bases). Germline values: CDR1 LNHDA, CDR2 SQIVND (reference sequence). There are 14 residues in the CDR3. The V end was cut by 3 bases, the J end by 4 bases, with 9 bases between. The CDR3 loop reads CASSIRESTGELFF. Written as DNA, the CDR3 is TGTGCCAGTAGTATCCGGGAATCCACCGGGGAGCTGTTTTTT.

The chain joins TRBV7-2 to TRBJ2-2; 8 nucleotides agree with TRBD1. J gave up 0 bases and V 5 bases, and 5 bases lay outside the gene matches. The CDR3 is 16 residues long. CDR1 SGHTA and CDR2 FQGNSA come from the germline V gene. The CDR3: CASSPQGAANTGELFF. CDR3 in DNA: TGTGCCAGCAGCCCGCAGGGGGCTGCGAACACCGGGGAGCTGTTTTTT.

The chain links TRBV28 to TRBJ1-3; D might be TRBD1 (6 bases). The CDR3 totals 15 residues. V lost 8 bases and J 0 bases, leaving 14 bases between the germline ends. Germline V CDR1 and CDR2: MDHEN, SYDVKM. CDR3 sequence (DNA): TGTGCCAGCGGCCTGGACAGATTCTCTGGAAACACCATATATTTT. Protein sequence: CASGLDRFSGNTIYF.

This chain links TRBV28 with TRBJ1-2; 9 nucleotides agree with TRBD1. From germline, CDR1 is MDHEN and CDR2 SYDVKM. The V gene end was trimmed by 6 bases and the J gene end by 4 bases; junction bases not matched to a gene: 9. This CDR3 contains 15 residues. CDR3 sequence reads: CASRPATGGFYGYTF. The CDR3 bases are TGTGCCAGCAGGCCGGCGACAGGGGGATTCTATGGCTACACCTTC.